This T cell receptor (beta chain) is drawn from a study of Ad26.COV2.S vaccination and SARS-CoV-2 variants. On the study more broadly: Participant was drawn from the COV1001 Ad26.COV2.S trial arm. Overall study results and limits: Analyses of TCR breadth and depth may have underestimated total T cell responses.

Note on this clone: Its target is unknown.

Generated by immunoSEQ multiplex PCR, the TCRdb table keeps only in-frame clones and is missing some. This table has about 400,000 clones, 70% to 90% appearing once. In germline, CDR1 is LGHNT, CDR2 FRNRAP. CDR3 length: 15 residues. Trimming took 7 bases from V and 1 from J; bases not matched to a gene: 5. Treatment indicated: roughly 20 received Ad26.COV2.S at low or high dose, single or two shots; 5 received placebo; per-sample allocation not given. It was on day 63 after the first vaccine or placebo injection that samples were taken. The vaccine antigen was prefusion-stabilized Wuhan SARS-CoV-2 spike.

V is TRBV12-5 and J is TRBJ2-4, with TRBD2 matching 9 bases. This specimen was peripheral blood, taken in a trial of Ad26.COV2.S vaccine versus placebo. The TCR sequence derives from a person aged 18-60 years who received the Ad26.COV2.S COVID-19 vaccine or a placebo. CDR3 DNA sequence: TGTGCTAGTGCCATTAGCGGGAGTGCCAAAAACATTCAGTACTTC. Protein: CASAISGSAKNIQYF.